These T cell receptor beta chains were read from a single sample in a study of OX40 agonist ivuxolimab in advanced cancers. Repertoires were generated with immunoSEQ multiplex PCR, while TCRdb's copy carries only in-frame clones and drops some. The data hold 90,000 to 100,000 clones, with 90% to 96% observed a single time. This specimen was CD4+ or CD8+ T cells sorted from blood, taken in a trial of the OX40 agonist ivuxolimab. Every receptor here comes from an adult with an advanced solid tumor such as melanoma, head and neck, liver or kidney cancer. Each CDR3 is given with its conserved first and last residue. A D gene is named only where the DNA matches it firmly. Some rows mark clone size as missing; the rest say once, few, many or name a class of expanded clone.

d_gene	abundance	v_gene	j_gene	CDR3nt	CDR3aa
TRBD1	.	TRBV5-4	TRBJ2-7	TGTGCCAGCAGCCAAGGGGGGACAGGGTCCTACGAGCAGTACTTC	CASSQGGTGSYEQYF
TRBD2	.	TRBV29-1	TRBJ2-3	TGCAGCGTAACCGGGACTAGCGGGGGGGACTCCACAGATACGCAGTATTTT	CSVTGTSGGDSTDTQYF
.	.	TRBV7-3	TRBJ1-2	TGTGCCAGCAGCTTAGGTGCTAACTATGGCTACACCTTC	CASSLGANYGYTF
.	.	TRBV6-5	TRBJ2-7	TGTGCCAGCACCCCCTTTGGGGTGAACGAGCAGTACTTC	CASTPFGVNEQYF
.	.	TRBV7-6	TRBJ2-7	TGTGCCAGCAGCTTAGATTACGAGCAGTACTTC	CASSLDYEQYF
.	.	TRBV27	TRBJ2-7	TGTGCCAGCAACTTCGCCGGGACTGGACCCTACGAGCAGTACTTC	CASNFAGTGPYEQYF
TRBD2	.	TRBV4-2	TRBJ2-7	TGTGCCAGCAGCCAAGATTTCCGGGGCGGGGGGGCTTCTAACGAGCAGTACTTC	CASSQDFRGGGASNEQYF
TRBD1	.	TRBV19	TRBJ1-1	TGTGCCAGTAGTACACAGGGGCGCACTGAAGCTTTCTTT	CASSTQGRTEAFF
.	.	TRBV15	TRBJ1-1	TGTGCCACCACCGAGGTACAGGAGCTGAACACTGAAGCTTTCTTT	CATTEVQELNTEAFF
.	.	TRBV28	TRBJ2-3	TGTGCCAGCAATACAGCGGGTGCCTTCACAGATACGCAGTATTTT	CASNTAGAFTDTQYF
.	.	TRBV19	TRBJ2-2	TGTGCCTCAGAGGCGGCGAACACCGGGGAGCTGTTTTTT	CASEAANTGELFF
TRBD1	.	TRBV7-9	TRBJ1-4	TGTGCCAGCAGCCCAACAGGGGGCGGGACTAATGAAAAACTGTTTTTT	CASSPTGGGTNEKLFF
TRBD1	.	TRBV19	TRBJ1-4	TGTGCCAGTAGTATAGCAGGGGGCGAAGAAAAACTGTTTTTT	CASSIAGGEEKLFF
.	.	TRBV28	TRBJ1-2	TGTGCCAGCAGTTTACCCTACGGGGGCTATGGCTACACCTTC	CASSLPYGGYGYTF
.	.	TRBV19	TRBJ2-7	TGTGCCAGTAGTCCAGGTGACTTCTACGAGCAGTACTTC	CASSPGDFYEQYF
TRBD1	.	TRBV4-3	TRBJ2-3	TGCGCCAGCAGCCGGGACAGGGACTCAGATACGCAGTATTTT	CASSRDRDSDTQYF
.	once	TRBV6-5	TRBJ1-2	TGTGCCAGCAGGGATCCGGGACCGCGGGCTGGCTACACCTTC	CASRDPGPRAGYTF
.	.	TRBV4-1	TRBJ2-7	TGCGCCAGCAGCCATGGGGGGGCGACCTACGAGCAGTACTTC	CASSHGGATYEQYF
.	.	TRBV27	TRBJ2-7	TGTGCCAGCAGTACTAACCATCGGGACCCCCCAATTGGACAGTACTTC	CASSTNHRDPPIGQYF
TRBD1	.	TRBV12-5	TRBJ2-7	TGTGCTAGTGGTTCGCAGGGGGCAGACTACGAGCAGTACTTC	CASGSQGADYEQYF